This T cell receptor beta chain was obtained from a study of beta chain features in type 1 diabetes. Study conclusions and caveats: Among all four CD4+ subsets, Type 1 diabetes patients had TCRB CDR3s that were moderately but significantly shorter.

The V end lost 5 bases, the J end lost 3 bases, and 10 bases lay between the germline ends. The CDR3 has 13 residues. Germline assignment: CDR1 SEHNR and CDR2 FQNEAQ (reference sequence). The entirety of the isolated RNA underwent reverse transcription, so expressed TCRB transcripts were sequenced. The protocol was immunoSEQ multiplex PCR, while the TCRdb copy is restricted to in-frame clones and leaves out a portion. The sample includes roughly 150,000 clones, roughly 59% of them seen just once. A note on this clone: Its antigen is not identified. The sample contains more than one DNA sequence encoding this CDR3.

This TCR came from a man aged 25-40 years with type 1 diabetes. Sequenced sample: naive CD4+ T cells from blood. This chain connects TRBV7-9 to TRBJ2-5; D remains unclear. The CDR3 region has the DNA TGTGCCAGCAGCCTGTTTGGGGAAGAGACCCAGTACTTC. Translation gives CASSLFGEETQYF.